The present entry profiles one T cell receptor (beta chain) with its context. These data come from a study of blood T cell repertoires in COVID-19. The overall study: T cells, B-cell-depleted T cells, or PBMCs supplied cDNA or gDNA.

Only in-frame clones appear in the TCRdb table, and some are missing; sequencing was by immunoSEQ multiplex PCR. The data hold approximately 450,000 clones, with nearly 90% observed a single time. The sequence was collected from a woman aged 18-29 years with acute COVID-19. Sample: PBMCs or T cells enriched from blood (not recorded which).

The CDR3 protein is CASSFPARGYTF. The CDR3 DNA is TGTGCCAGCAGTTTTCCGGCGAGGGGCTACACCTTC. The rearrangement joins TRBV28 to TRBJ1-2; D is unclear. In germline, CDR1 is MDHEN, CDR2 SYDVKM. The CDR3 is made up of 12 amino acids. V dropped 3 bases and J dropped 8 bases, with 10 bases sitting between them.